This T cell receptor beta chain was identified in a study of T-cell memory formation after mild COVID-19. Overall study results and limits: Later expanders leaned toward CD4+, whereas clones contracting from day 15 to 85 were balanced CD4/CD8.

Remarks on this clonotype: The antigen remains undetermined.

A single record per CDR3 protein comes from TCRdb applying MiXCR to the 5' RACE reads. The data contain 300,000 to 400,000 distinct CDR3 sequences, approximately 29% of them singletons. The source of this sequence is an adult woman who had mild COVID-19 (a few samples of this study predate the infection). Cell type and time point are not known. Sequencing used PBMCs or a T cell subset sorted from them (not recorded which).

The CDR3 protein is CASSHQEGAYGELFF. CDR3 DNA: TGTGCCAGCAGCCACCAAGAGGGTGCCTATGGGGAGCTGTTTTTT. The chain uses TRBV4-2 and TRBJ2-2, with D maybe TRBD2 (5 bases). Looked up from germline, CDR1 is LGHNA and CDR2 is YNFKEQ. Trimming took 3 bases from V and 8 from J, leaving 16 bases between them. This CDR3 is 15 amino acids long.